A selection of T cell receptor beta chains follows, all from one sample in a study of vaccination effects on CD4 cells after COVID-19. Their target antigens are unknown. The method was immunoSEQ multiplex PCR; TCRdb's version includes in-frame clones alone and lacks a portion of them. The data hold approximately 70,000 clones, with over 65% observed a single time. The specimen was CD4+ T cells from PBMCs cultured with HIV peptides, collected before COVID-19 vaccination. These TCRs come from a human donor who had a prior SARS-CoV-2 infection. Both conserved end residues are part of each CDR3. D genes are given only for firm matches. Expanded clones are given a class, and other clones once, few, many or no size at all.

>TRBJ1-3|TRBV6-6|.|.
TGTGCCAGCAGTCCTCCAGGAACACGGAACACCATATATTTT
CASSPPGTRNTIYF
>TRBJ2-3|TRBV7-6|.|TRBD2
TGTGCCAGCAGCCCGACTAGCGGGGGCACAGATACGCAGTATTTT
CASSPTSGGTDTQYF
>TRBJ2-1|TRBV24-1|.|.
TGTGCCACCAGTGGGGCCAGGTGGGACAATGAGCAGTTCTTC
CATSGARWDNEQFF
>TRBJ2-7|TRBV5-1|.|TRBD1
TGCGCCAGCAGCTTGTTTGGGGGACAGGGGTCCGAGCAGTACTTC
CASSLFGGQGSEQYF
>TRBJ2-2|TRBV30|.|.
TGTGCCTGGAGTCCCAGGGCGGGACTCACCGGGGAGCTGTTTTTT
CAWSPRAGLTGELFF
>TRBJ2-7|TRBV24-1|.|TRBD1
TGTGCCACCACTCCTACTCCCGGGACAGCTTACGAGCAGTACTTC
CATTPTPGTAYEQYF
>TRBJ1-3|TRBV5-5|few|.
TGTGCCAGCAGCCGTAGACAGGACTTACACTCTGGAAACACCATATATTTT
CASSRRQDLHSGNTIYF
>TRBJ2-2|TRBV19|.|TRBD1
TGTGCCAGTAGTATAGGCCTTGTAAAACAGGGGACCACGAACACCGGGGAGCTGTTTTTT
CASSIGLVKQGTTNTGELFF
>TRBJ2-3|TRBV10-3|.|.
TGTGCCATCAGTGAGTCTAACCGCGCCAGGGGAGATACGCAGTATTTT
CAISESNRARGDTQYF
>TRBJ2-1|TRBV7-2|.|.
TGTGCCAGCAGCTTAGCCTCGGAGAGTCAGTTCTTC
CASSLASESQFF
>TRBJ1-5|TRBV15|.|TRBD1
TGTGCCACCAGCAAGAAAGGGACAGTCGGGGATCAGCCCCAGCATTTT
CATSKKGTVGDQPQHF
>TRBJ2-7|TRBV7-9|few|.
TGTGCCAGCAGCCCTTTAAGTCCCTACGAGCAGTACTTC
CASSPLSPYEQYF
>TRBJ2-3|TRBV2|.|.
TGTGCCAGCAGGGGGGCCGGGTGGGTTCAGGTGGATACGCAGTATTTT
CASRGAGWVQVDTQYF
>TRBJ1-6|TRBV6-1|few|.
TGTGCCAGCAGTGAATGGGAGGGGCCCTATAATTCACCCCTCCACTTT
CASSEWEGPYNSPLHF
>TRBJ1-2|TRBV7-8|.|.
TGTGCCAGCAGCTTATTCGCACGTTCACGCTATGGCTACACCTTC
CASSLFARSRYGYTF
>TRBJ2-2|TRBV27|.|.
TGTGACAAAGGGGGGTCTTACACCGGGGAGCTGTTTTTT
CDKGGSYTGELFF
>TRBJ1-4|TRBV6-4|.|.
TGTGCCAATACACGAGCAACTAATGAAAAACTGTTTTTT
CANTRATNEKLFF
>TRBJ2-1|TRBV6-6|.|TRBD2
TGTGCCAGCAGTTTCCCAGGGACTACTTACAATGAGCAGTTCTTC
CASSFPGTTYNEQFF
>TRBJ1-1|TRBV7-3|.|.
TGTGCCAGCAGCAGAGACAGGAACACTGAAGCTTTCTTT
CASSRDRNTEAFF
>TRBJ1-1|TRBV6-1|.|TRBD1
TGTGCCAGCAGTGATACAGGGGTTTTTACTGAAGCTTTCTTT
CASSDTGVFTEAFF
>TRBJ1-2|TRBV7-8|.|.
TGTGCCAGCAGCTTTGGGGGGCTGGGGTATGGCTACACCTTC
CASSFGGLGYGYTF
>TRBJ2-1|TRBV29-1|.|.
TGCAGCGTTGGGGGGGTGCCCTACAATGAGCAGTTCTTC
CSVGGVPYNEQFF
>TRBJ2-3|TRBV7-3|.|TRBD2
TGTGCCAGCAGCTTAACGACGGCGGGAGGGCCCGATACGCAGTATTTT
CASSLTTAGGPDTQYF
>TRBJ1-6|TRBV2|.|.
TGTGCCAGCAGTGGACAGATAAATTCACCCCTCCACTTT
CASSGQINSPLHF
>TRBJ2-3|TRBV7-9|.|.
TGTGCCAGCAGCTTAAATTCGGGCCAAGATACGCAGTATTTT
CASSLNSGQDTQYF
>TRBJ2-5|TRBV6-6|.|TRBD1
TGTGCCAGTCTCAGGACAGGGAAGTTGGAGACCCAGTACTTC
CASLRTGKLETQYF
>TRBJ2-7|TRBV27|once|TRBD1
TGTGCCAGCAGTTGGGACAGATCCTCCTACGAGCAGTACTTC
CASSWDRSSYEQYF
>TRBJ2-3|TRBV7-2|.|.
TGTGCCAGCAGCTTAGGTATCGGGAGACGGACAGATACGCAGTATTTT
CASSLGIGRRTDTQYF
>TRBJ2-7|TRBV6-2/TRBV6-3|.|TRBD1
TGTGCCAGCAGCTCCATGGGACAGGGGTTCTACGAGCAGTACTTC
CASSSMGQGFYEQYF